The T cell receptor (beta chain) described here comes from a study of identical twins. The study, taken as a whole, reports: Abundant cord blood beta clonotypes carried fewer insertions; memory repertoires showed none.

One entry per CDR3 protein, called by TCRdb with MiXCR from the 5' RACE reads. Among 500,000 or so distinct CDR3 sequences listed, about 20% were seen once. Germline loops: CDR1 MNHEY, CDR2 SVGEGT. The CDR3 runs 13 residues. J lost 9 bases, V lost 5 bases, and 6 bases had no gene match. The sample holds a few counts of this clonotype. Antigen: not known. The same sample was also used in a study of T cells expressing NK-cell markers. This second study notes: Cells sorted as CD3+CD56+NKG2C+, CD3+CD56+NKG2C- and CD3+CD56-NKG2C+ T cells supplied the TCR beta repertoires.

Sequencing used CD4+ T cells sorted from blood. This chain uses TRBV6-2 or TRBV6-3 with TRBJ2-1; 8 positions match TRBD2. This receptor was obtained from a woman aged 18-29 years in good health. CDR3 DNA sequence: TGTGCCAGCAGTCGGACTAGCTGGGGTGAGCAGTTCTTC. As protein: CASSRTSWGEQFF.